This T cell receptor beta chain was captured in a study of monozygotic twins with cystic fibrosis. Findings of the study overall: In 13 of 16 pairs, V gene usage was closest to the co-twin's.

This CDR3 is built from 14 residues. J lost 3 bases, V lost 0 bases, and 0 bases had no gene match. From germline, CDR1 is MGHRA and CDR2 YSYEKL. This clone occurred a few times. The target antigen is unknown. Sequencing used immunoSEQ multiplex PCR; TCRdb keeps in-frame clones, though not all of them. Among 30,000 to 40,000 clones listed, around 65% were seen once. Sequencing was performed on blood. The TCR was taken from a girl aged 5 to 17 with cystic fibrosis. V is TRBV4-1 and J is TRBJ2-7, with 9 bases identical to TRBD2. The CDR3 DNA is TGCGCCAGCAGCCAAGATAGCGGGAGCTACGAGCAGTACTTC. Amino acids: CASSQDSGSYEQYF.